Given below is one T cell receptor (beta chain) in context. What it recognizes is unknown. V gave up 2 bases and J gave up 5 bases, with 12 bases separating them. The CDR3 sequence is 13 residues long. In germline, CDR1 is SQVTM, CDR2 ANQGSEA. This sample stems from a study of T cell responses to AZD1222 COVID-19 vaccine. The assay was immunoSEQ multiplex PCR, and TCRdb's table has in-frame clones only and misses some. The data contain approximately 90,000 clones, around 85% of them singletons. Study observations and caveats: A reported finding is that nearly half of spike-specific TCRs target unmutated variant regions. Spike-specific TCR breadth and depth both grew after two AZD1222 doses. Repertoire sampling happened only post peak T cell response. Possibly, clonal diversity was underestimated; donors were largely white British and included more females.

The rearrangement joins TRBV29-1 to TRBJ1-2, with D uncertain. The material sequenced was peripheral blood, taken on day 0 of AZD1222 vaccination. The TCR originated in an adult in good health. CDR3 in DNA: TGCAGCGTTGAATCGGCCGCGAGATATGGCTACACCTTC. Translated, it gives CSVESAARYGYTF.